Sequencing of this T cell receptor (beta chain) was carried out in a study of T cell responses to AZD1222 COVID-19 vaccine. Findings and caveats of the study: Spike-specific TCR breadth and depth both grew after two AZD1222 doses. Baseline antibody screening turned up just five to seven seropositive AZD1222 recipients. Vaccine-associated CD4 TCRs spanned spike, dominant at 160-218 and 743-854.

Notes on this clone: The antigen remains undetermined.

The table came from immunoSEQ multiplex PCR; TCRdb's copy has only in-frame clones and leaves some out. The sample yields approximately 96,000 clones, 75% to 95% seen once. This receptor was identified in an adult who received the AZD1222 COVID-19 vaccine. The specimen comprised peripheral blood, sampled 28 days after the second AZD1222 dose.

The CDR3 nucleotides are TGTGCCAGCAGCTTATCCGGGACAGGGGCGGTCACTGAAGCTTTCTTT. It translates to CASSLSGTGAVTEAFF. J is TRBJ1-1 and V is TRBV7-8; 10 bases match TRBD1. This CDR3 region has 16 residues. The junction had 7 bases not matched to a gene; V was cut back by 2 bases and J by 4 bases. Per germline, CDR1 SGHVS and CDR2 FQNEAQ.